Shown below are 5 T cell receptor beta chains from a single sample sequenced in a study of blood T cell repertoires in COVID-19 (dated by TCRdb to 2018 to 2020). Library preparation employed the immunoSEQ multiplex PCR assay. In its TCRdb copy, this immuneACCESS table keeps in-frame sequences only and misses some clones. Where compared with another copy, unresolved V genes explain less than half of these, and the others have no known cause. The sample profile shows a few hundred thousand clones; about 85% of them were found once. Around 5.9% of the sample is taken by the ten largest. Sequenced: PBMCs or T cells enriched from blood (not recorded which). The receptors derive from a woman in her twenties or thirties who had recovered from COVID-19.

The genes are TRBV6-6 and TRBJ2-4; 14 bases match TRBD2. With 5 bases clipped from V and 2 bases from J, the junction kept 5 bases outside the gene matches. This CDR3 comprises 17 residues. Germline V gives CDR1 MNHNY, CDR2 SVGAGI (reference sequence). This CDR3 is CASSLGLAGASKNIQYF. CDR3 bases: TGTGCCAGCAGTCTGGGACTAGCGGGGGCGTCCAAAAACATTCAGTACTTC.

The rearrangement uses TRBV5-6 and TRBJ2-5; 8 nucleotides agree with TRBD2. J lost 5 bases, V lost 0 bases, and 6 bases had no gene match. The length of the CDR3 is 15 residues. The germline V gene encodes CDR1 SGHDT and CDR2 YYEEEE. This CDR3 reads CASSLVTSGGETQYF. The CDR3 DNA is TGTGCCAGCAGCTTGGTAACTAGCGGCGGGGAGACCCAGTACTTC.

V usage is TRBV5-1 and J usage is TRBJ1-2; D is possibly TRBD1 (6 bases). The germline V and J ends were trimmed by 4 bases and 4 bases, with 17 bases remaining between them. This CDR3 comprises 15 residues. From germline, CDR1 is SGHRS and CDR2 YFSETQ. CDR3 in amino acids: CASSESTGLIYGYTF. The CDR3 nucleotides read TGCGCCAGCAGCGAATCTACAGGGTTGATCTATGGCTACACCTTC.

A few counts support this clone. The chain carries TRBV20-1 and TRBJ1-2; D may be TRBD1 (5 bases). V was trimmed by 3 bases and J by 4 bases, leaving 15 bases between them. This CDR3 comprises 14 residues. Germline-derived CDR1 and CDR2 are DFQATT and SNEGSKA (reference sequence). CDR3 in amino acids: CSASRANQGYGYTF. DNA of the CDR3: TGCAGTGCTAGTCGAGCCAACCAGGGCTATGGCTACACCTTC.

CDR3 region: CASSQDFGSEAFF. The CDR3 DNA sequence: TGCGCCAGCAGCCAAGATTTTGGGAGTGAAGCTTTCTTT. The J gene is TRBJ1-1, the V gene TRBV4-3, with D hard to call. The V end lost 0 bases, the J end lost 7 bases, and 9 bases lay between the germline ends. Germline-derived CDR1 and CDR2 are LGHNA and YSLEER. CDR3 length: 13 residues.